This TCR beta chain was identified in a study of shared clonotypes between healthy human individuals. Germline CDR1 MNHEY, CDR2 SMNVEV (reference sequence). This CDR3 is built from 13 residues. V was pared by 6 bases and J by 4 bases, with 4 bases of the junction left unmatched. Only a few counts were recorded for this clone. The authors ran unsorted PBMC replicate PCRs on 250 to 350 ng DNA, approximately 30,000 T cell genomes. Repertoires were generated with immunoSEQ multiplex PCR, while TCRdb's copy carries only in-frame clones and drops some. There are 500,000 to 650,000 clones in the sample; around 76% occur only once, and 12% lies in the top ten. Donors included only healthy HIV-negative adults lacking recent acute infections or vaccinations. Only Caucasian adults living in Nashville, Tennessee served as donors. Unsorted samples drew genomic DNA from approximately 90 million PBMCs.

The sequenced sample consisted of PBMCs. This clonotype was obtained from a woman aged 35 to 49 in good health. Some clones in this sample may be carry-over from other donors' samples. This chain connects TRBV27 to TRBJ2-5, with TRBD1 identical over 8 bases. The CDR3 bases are TGTGCCAGCAGGAGGACAGGGTCAGAGACCCAGTACTTC. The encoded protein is CASRRTGSETQYF.